This T cell receptor (beta chain) was observed in a study of blood T cell repertoires in COVID-19. Trimming stripped 4 bases from V and 4 bases from J, with 16 bases between. This CDR3 comprises 16 residues. Source study methods: Nucleated cell counts were estimated from reference gene primer amplification. Profiling relied on immunoSEQ multiplex PCR, and the TCRdb table lists in-frame clones only, not all of them. V, J and clone size reflect that table, while D and trimming were determined from the DNA. The sample holds fewer than 250,000 clones, around 84% seen once. The V gene is TRBV23-1, the J gene TRBJ1-4; TRBD1 might be the D (5 bases). TRBV23-1 is an ORF, and what it does is uncertain. The clonotype comes from a woman aged 30 to 39 who had recovered from COVID-19. The sample comprised PBMCs or T cells enriched from blood (not recorded which). The CDR3 sequence is CASSPGRGTLNEKLFF. CDR3 in DNA: TGCGCCAGCAGTCCAGGGCGGGGGACCCTTAATGAAAAACTGTTTTTT.